These 20 T cell receptor beta chains share one sample of origin, sequenced in a study of shared clonotypes between healthy human individuals. Libraries were prepared by immunoSEQ multiplex PCR; TCRdb keeps only in-frame clonotypes and omits some of them. The data hold some 490,000 clones, with over 75% observed a single time. The sample consisted of PBMCs. These receptors were obtained from a woman aged 40 to 55 in good health. Some clones in this sample may be carry-over from other donors' samples.

J is TRBJ2-5 and V is TRBV7-2; 8 bases are shared with TRBD1. After removal of 4 bases from V and 4 bases from J, the junction contained 11 bases not matched to a gene. Germline lookup yields CDR1 SGHTA and CDR2 FQGNSA. The CDR3 covers 16 residues. Here the CDR3 DNA reads TGTGCCAGCAGCTCTACTGCAGGGGGCACAGGAGAGACCCAGTACTTC. This translates into CASSSTAGGTGETQYF.

This clone appeared a few times. A much larger clone lies one base from this, so it may be a read error. The sample carries other DNA sequences with the same CDR3. The chain couples TRBV28 to TRBJ2-7, with TRBD2 identical over 7 bases. The trim removed 6 bases at V and 2 bases at J, leaving 10 bases unmatched. The CDR3 is 15 residues long. CDR1 MDHEN and CDR2 SYDVKM come from the germline V gene. The chain's CDR3 is CASSYPGGGPYEQYF. The CDR3 DNA follows: TGTGCCAGCAGCTACCCGGGAGGAGGACCCTACGAGCAGTACTTC.

This clone was recorded once. V gene TRBV6-1 combines with J gene TRBJ2-5, with 8 bases aligning to TRBD2. From germline, CDR1 is MNHNS and CDR2 SASEGT. This CDR3 contains 15 residues. The J segment lost 1 base and the V segment lost 6 bases, leaving 7 bases of the junction unmatched. In DNA, the CDR3 is TGTGCCAGCAGGTCCAGCGGGAGTGGCCAAGAGACCCAGTACTTC. Translating it yields CASRSSGSGQETQYF.

The chain carries TRBV2 and TRBJ2-3; no firm D call. The V gene's germline CDR1 is SNHLY and CDR2 FYNNEI. Trimming took 4 bases from V and 0 from J, leaving 11 bases between them. The CDR3 is 15 amino acids. In DNA form, the CDR3 reads TGTGCCAGCAGTGTAGGAATACCTAGCACAGATACGCAGTATTTT. This gives the protein CASSVGIPSTDTQYF.

This chain links TRBV29-1 with TRBJ1-4; 9 bases are shared with TRBD1. V lost 5 bases to trimming and J lost 7 bases; unmatched junction nucleotides: 8. Per the germline V gene, CDR1 is SQVTM and CDR2 is ANQGSEA. The CDR3 is made up of 14 amino acids. The CDR3 loop is CSVSSGQGFEKLFF. DNA of the CDR3: TGCAGCGTTTCCTCGGGACAGGGCTTTGAAAAACTGTTTTTT.

The V gene is TRBV6-1, the J gene TRBJ2-4, with D perhaps matching TRBD1 (6 bases). The CDR3 is 15 residues long. CDR1 and CDR2 (germline): MNHNS, SASEGT. V was trimmed by 9 bases and J by 7 bases, leaving 22 bases between them. The CDR3 DNA follows: TGTGCCAGAAACGAACAGGGTCCCTTTGTTAACATTCAGTACTTC. It codes for CARNEQGPFVNIQYF.

This rearrangement joins TRBV5-4 to TRBJ1-1; D possibly corresponds to TRBD1 (6 bases). This CDR3 is built from 14 residues. Germline V gene sequence: CDR1 SGHNT, CDR2 YYREEE (reference sequence). V was pared by 1 base and J by 0 bases, with 7 bases between. CDR3 DNA: TGTGCCAGCAGCTTGCCAGGGGTGAACACTGAAGCTTTCTTT. Residues: CASSLPGVNTEAFF.

In this sample, this clone turned up once. The V gene is TRBV19, the J gene TRBJ1-1, with TRBD1 matching over 8 bases. V trimming: 5 bases; J trimming: 4 bases; junction bases outside the gene matches: 6. This CDR3 is 14 amino acids long. The germline gives CDR1 LNHDA, CDR2 SQIVND (reference sequence). CDR3 sequence reads: CASSFQTGVTEAFF. The CDR3 nucleotides read TGTGCCAGTAGTTTCCAGACAGGGGTCACTGAAGCTTTCTTT.

The chain recombines TRBV11-2 with TRBJ2-2; D uncertain. V gave up 6 bases and J gave up 8 bases, with 13 bases separating them. Germline CDR1 SGHAT, CDR2 FQNNGV. The CDR3 has 13 amino acids. CDR3 protein: CASRLVAVGELFF. As DNA, the CDR3 is TGTGCCAGCAGGCTAGTGGCAGTGGGGGAGCTGTTTTTT.

This clone was detected once. A far larger clone is only one base removed, so a read error is likely. The identical CDR3 is also encoded by other nucleotide sequences in the sample. The chain combines TRBV4-2 with TRBJ2-3; no firm D call. The CDR3 contains 15 residues. The V end lost 0 bases, the J end lost 6 bases, and 13 bases lay between the germline ends. The germline V gene encodes CDR1 LGHNA and CDR2 YNFKEQ. The CDR3 DNA is TGTGCCAGCAGCCAAGATAAGCGAATCACGGATACGCAGTATTTT. Translation: CASSQDKRITDTQYF.

This clone occurred once. The rearrangement uses TRBV10-3 and TRBJ2-2; possibly TRBD1 for D (5 bases). In germline, CDR1 is ENHRY, CDR2 SYGVKD. Trimming took off 4 bases at V and 6 bases at J, with 12 bases between the two ends. The CDR3 is 14 amino acids. The CDR3 sequence: CAISGMGLAGELFF. In DNA form, the CDR3 reads TGTGCCATCAGTGGGATGGGGCTCGCCGGGGAGCTGTTTTTT.

The DNA for the CDR3 is TGTGCCAGCAGCGTAGGCCCAGCGGGAGTAAATGAGCAGTTCTTC. This translates into CASSVGPAGVNEQFF. The V call is TRBV9, the J call TRBJ2-1, with TRBD2 identical over 8 bases. V dropped 0 bases and J dropped 7; count of bases not matched to a gene: 6. Germline CDR1 and CDR2: SGDLS and YYNGEE. The CDR3 contains 15 residues.

This clone has a handful of counts. Different DNA sequences within this sample yield the same CDR3. The genes are TRBV5-4 and TRBJ2-1, with D maybe TRBD1 (6 bases). Germline V gene sequence: CDR1 SGHNT, CDR2 YYREEE (reference sequence). This CDR3 is built from 13 residues. V was cut by 5 bases and J by 4 bases, with 10 bases left in between. The DNA for the CDR3 is TGTGCCAGCAGGCTGGACAGTTACAATGAGCAGTTCTTC. Translation: CASRLDSYNEQFF.

This clone was observed a single time. A far more abundant clone sits one base away, making this likely a read error. The rearrangement joins TRBV10-2 to TRBJ2-2, with D possibly matching TRBD2 (6 bases). Germline assignment: CDR1 WSHSY and CDR2 SAAADI. CDR3 length equals 17 residues. CDR3 region: CASIIGGLRATSGELLF. The CDR3 nucleotides read TGCGCCAGCATTATTGGGGGGTTGAGGGCAACATCCGGGGAGCTGCTTTTT.

The genes are TRBV27 and TRBJ1-2; TRBD1 matches at 7 bases. Germline CDR1 is MNHEY and CDR2 is SMNVEV (reference sequence). Trimming took 2 bases from V and 3 from J; bases not matched to a gene: 3. The CDR3 is made up of 14 amino acids. This CDR3 is CASSLRDSYYGYTF. CDR3 in DNA: TGTGCCAGCAGTTTAAGGGACAGCTACTATGGCTACACCTTC.

This clone showed up just once. The chain joins TRBV4-2 to TRBJ1-1, with a weak D call TRBD1 (5 bases). CDR1 and CDR2 (germline): LGHNA, YNFKEQ. CDR3 length: 15 amino acids. V was shortened by 5 bases and J by 6 bases, with 19 bases between the two germline ends. This chain's CDR3 is CASSLTRDGAAEAFF. The CDR3 nucleotides are TGTGCCAGCAGCTTAACTAGGGATGGGGCGGCTGAAGCTTTCTTT.

J is TRBJ2-3 and V is TRBV9; D remains unclear. Germline lookup yields CDR1 SGDLS and CDR2 YYNGEE. The CDR3 has 13 residues. V dropped 0 bases and J dropped 4 bases, with 6 bases sitting between them. CDR3 nucleotide sequence: TGTGCCAGCAGCGTAGGATGGTCAGATACGCAGTATTTT. Translating gives CASSVGWSDTQYF.

V usage is TRBV7-9 and J usage is TRBJ2-1; D unresolved. CDR1 and CDR2 (germline): SEHNR, FQNEAQ (reference sequence). Deletions cut 4 bases from V and 6 bases from J, with 4 bases between. This CDR3 comprises 11 residues. CDR3 coding DNA: TGTGCCAGCAGCTCGGGCAATGAGCAGTTCTTC. This codes for CASSSGNEQFF.

The chain's CDR3 is CASSPGSTIAGELFF. The CDR3 DNA follows: TGTGCCAGCAGCCCCGGGTCAACCATTGCCGGGGAGCTGTTTTTT. The genes are TRBV7-3 and TRBJ2-2; no clear D. The CDR3 sequence is 15 residues long. Germline loops: CDR1 SGHTA, CDR2 FQGTGA. Trimming cost V 5 bases and J 6 bases, with 16 bases left between them.

The V and J genes are TRBV2 and TRBJ1-1, with D perhaps matching TRBD1 (6 bases). CDR1 SNHLY and CDR2 FYNNEI come from the germline V gene. The CDR3 contains 14 residues. V dropped 6 bases and J dropped 2 bases, with 13 bases sitting between them. The CDR3 region has the DNA TGTGCCAGCAGAGAAAACAGGGCTAACACTGAAGCTTTCTTT. Translated, it gives CASRENRANTEAFF.